The T cell receptor beta chain described here comes from a study of blood T cell repertoires in COVID-19. Overall study context: T cells, B-cell-depleted T cells, or PBMCs provided the cDNA or gDNA that served as material.

The data were produced by immunoSEQ multiplex PCR, yet TCRdb's version contains in-frame clones alone and is incomplete. Here the sample spans some 200,000 clones, 84% being singletons. This clonotype originated in a human donor with acute or convalescent COVID-19. The donor label of this sample is uncertain. The sequencing input was peripheral blood.

The CDR3 protein is CAFGTRTGDGYTF. DNA of the CDR3: TGTGCGTTTGGGACCCGGACAGGGGATGGCTACACCTTC. V usage is TRBV28 and J usage is TRBJ1-2, with 9 bases identical to TRBD1. From germline, CDR1 is MDHEN and CDR2 SYDVKM. CDR3 size: 13 residues.